A single sample gave rise to the 7 T cell receptor beta chains below, sequenced in a study of blood T cell repertoires in COVID-19 (dated by TCRdb to the early 2020s). Libraries were prepared through the immunoSEQ multiplex PCR assay. The source is immuneACCESS, and TCRdb retained only in-frame sequences with V and J called. Part of the clones is not carried over; for the studies checked, unresolved V genes explain less than half of this, and the remainder is unexplained. Here the sample has more than 65,000 clones; under 80% occur a single time. Of the sample, around 27% is held by the ten largest clones. The sequenced material came from peripheral blood. The receptors derive from a woman older than 75 with active or convalescent COVID-19.

The chain links TRBV27 to TRBJ1-1; TRBD1 matches 7 bases. CDR3 size: 15 residues. The germline V gene has CDR1 MNHEY and CDR2 SMNVEV (reference sequence). V lost 6 bases to trimming and J lost 1 base; unmatched junction nucleotides: 8. CDR3 coding DNA: TGTGCCAGCAGGCTGGGGACAGCCGGGAACACTGAAGCTTTCTTT. Translating gives CASRLGTAGNTEAFF.

This clone was seen a single time. V and J are TRBV19 and TRBJ2-5, with 11 nucleotides matching TRBD2. CDR3 size: 15 residues. V lost 5 bases to trimming and J lost 2 bases; unmatched junction nucleotides: 4. CDR1 LNHDA and CDR2 SQIVND come from the germline V gene (reference sequence). The CDR3 sequence is CASSPRTSGQETQYF. CDR3 nucleotide sequence: TGTGCCAGTAGTCCCAGGACTAGCGGGCAAGAGACCCAGTACTTC. Based on the CDR3 plus reference TRBV19 and TRBJ2-5, the full variable domain is DGGITQSPKYLFRKEGQNVTLSCEQNLNHDAMYWYRQDPGQGLRLIYYSQIVNDFQKGDIAEGYSVSREKKESFPLTVTSAQKNPTAFYLCASSPRTSGQETQYFGPGTRLLVL.

The chain employs TRBV19 and TRBJ2-2, with 9 bases identical to TRBD1. The ends lost 7 bases at V and 3 bases at J; junction bases unmatched: 9. CDR1 and CDR2 (germline): LNHDA, SQIVND (reference sequence). The CDR3 has 16 residues. This CDR3 is CASTVWTGVDTGELFF. The DNA for the CDR3 is TGTGCCAGTACCGTATGGACAGGGGTGGACACCGGGGAGCTGTTTTTT.

The V and J genes are TRBV5-1 and TRBJ1-1, with 12 bases matching TRBD1. CDR1 and CDR2 from the germline V gene are SGHRS and YFSETQ. Unmatched junction bases numbered 12, after V lost 6 bases and J lost 9 bases. This CDR3 comprises 15 residues. The CDR3 reads CASTPEGQGARKAFF. The DNA for the CDR3 is TGCGCCAGCACACCAGAGGGACAGGGGGCGCGTAAAGCTTTCTTT.

J is TRBJ2-5 and V is TRBV7-3; tentative D call: TRBD1 (5 bases). Germline loops: CDR1 SGHTA, CDR2 FQGTGA. The ends were cut back, 4 bases at V and 0 bases at J, with 6 bases in the middle. This CDR3 spans 13 amino acids. CDR3 protein: CASSSRDQETQYF. The CDR3 DNA is TGTGCCAGCAGCTCCAGGGACCAAGAGACCCAGTACTTC.

The J gene is TRBJ1-2, the V gene TRBV6-2 or TRBV6-3; 8 bases are a match to TRBD1. Looked up from germline, CDR1 is MNHEY and CDR2 is SVGEGT. V lost 5 bases, J lost 4 bases, and 9 bases stayed unmatched. This CDR3 is 15 amino acids long. CDR3 sequence (DNA): TGTGCCAGCAGTCGAGGACAGGGAAGAGTCTATGGCTACACCTTC. Translation: CASSRGQGRVYGYTF.

The gene calls are TRBV7-2 and TRBJ2-1, with 13 bases matching TRBD2. In germline, CDR1 is SGHTA, CDR2 FQGNSA. The CDR3 totals 17 residues. V dropped 5 bases and J dropped 9; count of bases not matched to a gene: 13. CDR3 protein: CASSGSQLAGGPTEQFF. The CDR3 nucleotides read TGTGCCAGCAGCGGCAGTCAACTAGCGGGGGGGCCGACTGAGCAGTTCTTC.